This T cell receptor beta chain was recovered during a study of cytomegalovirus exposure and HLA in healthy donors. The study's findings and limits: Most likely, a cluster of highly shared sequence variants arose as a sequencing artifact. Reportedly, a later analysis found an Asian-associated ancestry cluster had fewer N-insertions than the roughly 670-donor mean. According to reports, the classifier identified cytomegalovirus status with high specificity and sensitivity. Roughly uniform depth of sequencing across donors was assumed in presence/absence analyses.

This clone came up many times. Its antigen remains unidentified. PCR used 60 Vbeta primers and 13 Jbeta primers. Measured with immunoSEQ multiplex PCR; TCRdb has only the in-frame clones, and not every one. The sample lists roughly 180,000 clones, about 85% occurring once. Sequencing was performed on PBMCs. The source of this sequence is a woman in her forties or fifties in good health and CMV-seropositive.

CDR3 loop: CASSVGTGGAEQFF. In DNA form, the CDR3 reads TGTGCCAGCAGTGTTGGGACAGGGGGCGCCGAGCAGTTCTTC. The V call is TRBV6-4, the J call TRBJ2-1; 12 bases align to TRBD1. Germline lookup yields CDR1 MRHNA and CDR2 SNTAGT. This CDR3 region has 14 residues. The V and J ends lost 4 bases and 10 bases, in that order; junction bases with no gene match: 5.